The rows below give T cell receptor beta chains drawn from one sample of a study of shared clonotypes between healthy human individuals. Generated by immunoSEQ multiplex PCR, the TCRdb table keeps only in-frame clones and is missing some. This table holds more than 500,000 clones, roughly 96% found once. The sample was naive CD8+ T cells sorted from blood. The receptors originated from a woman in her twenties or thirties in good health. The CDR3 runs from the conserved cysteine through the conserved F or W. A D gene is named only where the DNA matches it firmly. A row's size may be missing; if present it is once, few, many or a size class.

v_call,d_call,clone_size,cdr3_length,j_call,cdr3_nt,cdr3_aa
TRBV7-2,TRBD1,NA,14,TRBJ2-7,TGTGCCAGCAGCTTTATCGGGACAGGACACGAGCAGTACTTC,CASSFIGTGHEQYF
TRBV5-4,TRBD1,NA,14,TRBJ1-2,TGTGCCAGCAGCCCCGGGCAGGGGGCCTATGGCTACACCTTC,CASSPGQGAYGYTF
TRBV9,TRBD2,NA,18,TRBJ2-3,TGTGCCAGCAGCGCCCAGCGGGAGGTATATAGGGGCACAGATACGCAGTATTTT,CASSAQREVYRGTDTQYF
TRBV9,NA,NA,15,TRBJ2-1,TGTGCCAGCAGCGTAGGAAGAAGCTCCTACAATGAGCAGTTCTTC,CASSVGRSSYNEQFF
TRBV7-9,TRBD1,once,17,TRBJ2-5,TGTGCCAGCAGCCGAGCCCCTTTCGACAGGGGGCAAGAGACCCAGTACTTC,CASSRAPFDRGQETQYF
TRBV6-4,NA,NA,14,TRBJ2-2,TGTGCCAGCAGTGAAGGCAGAAACTCCGGGGAGCTGTTTTTT,CASSEGRNSGELFF
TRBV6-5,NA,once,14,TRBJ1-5,TGTGCCAGCAGTTACGCCTTTAGCAATCAGCCCCAGCATTTT,CASSYAFSNQPQHF
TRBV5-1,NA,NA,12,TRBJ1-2,TGCGCCACCAGGGCGCCTTCGGGTGGCTACACCTTC,CATRAPSGGYTF
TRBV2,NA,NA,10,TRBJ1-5,TGTGCCAGCAGTTATCAGCCCCAGCATTTT,CASSYQPQHF
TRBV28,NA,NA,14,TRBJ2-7,TGTGCCAGCAGTTGGGCAGGGGCCTCCTACGAGCAGTACTTC,CASSWAGASYEQYF
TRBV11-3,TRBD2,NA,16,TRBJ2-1,TGTGCCAGCAGCTTAGGAATAGCGGGGGAAAACAATGAGCAGTTCTTC,CASSLGIAGENNEQFF
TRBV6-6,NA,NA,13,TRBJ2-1,TGTGCCAGCAGGTCACTGAACTACAATGAGCAGTTCTTC,CASRSLNYNEQFF
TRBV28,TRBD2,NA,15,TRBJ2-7,TGTGCCAGCAGTTCGCCCGGACTAGCTTACTACGAGCAGTACTTC,CASSSPGLAYYEQYF